Listed here are 30 T cell receptor beta chains from one sample, sequenced in a study of shared clonotypes between healthy human individuals. The repertoire was sequenced with immunoSEQ multiplex PCR; TCRdb's copy has only in-frame clones and lacks some. Of some 200,000 clones in the sample, around 93% were seen once. Sequencing was performed on naive CD4+ T cells sorted from blood. Described subset: CD45RA+ positively selected. The receptor source for this set is a woman aged 25 to 39 in good health.

V usage is TRBV27 and J usage is TRBJ2-5, with a tentative D call TRBD1 (6 bases). The assigned J gene may be wrong: the sequence end matches TRBJ2-7 better. Looked up from germline, CDR1 is MNHEY and CDR2 is SMNVEV (reference sequence). The length of the CDR3 is 13 residues. The CDR3 is CASSTQGTYEQYF. The CDR3 DNA follows: TGTGCCAGCAGCACACAGGGAACCTACGAGCAGTACTTC.

This chain joins TRBV2 and TRBJ1-5; 8 nucleotides align to TRBD1. The CDR3 spans 15 residues. Per germline, CDR1 SNHLY and CDR2 FYNNEI. With V trimmed by 7 bases and J by 6 bases, 11 bases remained unmatched. DNA of the CDR3: TGTGCCAGCACCCCCCGGCAGGGGGCTCGTCAGCCCCAGCATTTT. This codes for CASTPRQGARQPQHF.

The chain joins TRBV9 to TRBJ2-1; either TRBD1 or TRBD2 may supply D (5 bases each). Germline CDR1 SGDLS, CDR2 YYNGEE. The CDR3 runs to 14 residues. V was clipped by 4 bases and J by 8 bases, with 16 bases between them. CDR3 coding DNA: TGTGCCAGCAGCATCCGGGACCCCTGGGATGAGCAGTTCTTC. As protein: CASSIRDPWDEQFF.

V gene TRBV5-1 combines with J gene TRBJ1-2; the D is unclear. The germline V gene has CDR1 SGHRS and CDR2 YFSETQ. This CDR3 contains 13 residues. V shed 0 bases and J shed 6 bases, with 9 bases lying between them. CDR3 bases: TGCGCCAGCAGCTTGGGGGGTTGGCATGGCTACACCTTC. This encodes CASSLGGWHGYTF.

The sample holds one count of this clone. The J gene is TRBJ1-4, the V gene TRBV19, with no clear D. Looked up from germline, CDR1 is LNHDA and CDR2 is SQIVND (reference sequence). V was cut by 4 bases and J by 8 bases, with 11 bases left in between. This CDR3 is built from 13 residues. Written as DNA, the CDR3 is TGTGCCAGTAGTAGGGATCTGTCCGAAAAACTGTTTTTT. Protein product: CASSRDLSEKLFF.

The chain combines TRBV6-1 with TRBJ1-1, with 7 bases lining up with TRBD1. The germline V gene has CDR1 MNHNS and CDR2 SASEGT. Trimming cost V 5 bases and J 5 bases; bases outside gene matches: 11. This CDR3 has 15 amino acids. The CDR3 here is CASSSRDRVVTEAFF. The DNA of the CDR3 is TGTGCCAGCAGTTCCCGAGACAGGGTCGTTACTGAAGCTTTCTTT.

This rearrangement joins TRBV28 to TRBJ2-5, with D perhaps assigned TRBD1 or TRBD2 (5 bases each). The closer fit of TRBJ2-7 to the DNA end suggests the J call may be wrong. This CDR3 spans 12 amino acids. The germline V gene has CDR1 MDHEN and CDR2 SYDVKM. The CDR3 region has the DNA TGTGCCAGCACTGAGGGGACGCGCGAGCAGTACTTC. Translated, it gives CASTEGTREQYF.

The chain has TRBV11-2 and TRBJ1-2; 7 nucleotides match TRBD1. The CDR3 contains 16 residues. Germline CDR1 SGHAT, CDR2 FQNNGV. V lost 2 bases to trimming and J lost 4 bases; unmatched junction nucleotides: 10. The CDR3 nucleotides read TGTGCCAGCAGCTTACTATCAAGGGGGCGGTCCTATGGCTACACCTTC. The encoded protein is CASSLLSRGRSYGYTF. Full variable domain (remainder filled in from reference TRBV11-2 and TRBJ1-2): EAGVAQSPRYKIIEKRQSVAFWCNPISGHATLYWYQQILGQGPKLLIQFQNNGVVDDSQLPKDRFSAERLKGVDSTLKIQPAKLEDSAVYLCASSLLSRGRSYGYTFGSGTRLTVV.

The J gene is TRBJ1-2, the V gene TRBV2; D gene ambiguous. V dropped 9 bases and J dropped 8 bases, with 13 bases sitting between them. The germline V gene has CDR1 SNHLY and CDR2 FYNNEI. This CDR3 contains 11 residues. CDR3 loop: CASDRNRGYTF. The DNA for the CDR3 is TGTGCCAGTGACCGTAATAGGGGCTACACCTTC.

The rearrangement joins TRBV2 to TRBJ2-3; 11 positions agree with TRBD2. CDR3 length equals 15 residues. Germline CDR1 SNHLY, CDR2 FYNNEI. V trimming: 5 bases; J trimming: 5 bases; junction bases outside the gene matches: 6. The CDR3, as DNA: TGTGCCAGCAGTAAGATACTAGCGGGAGTAGATACGCAGTATTTT. Amino acids: CASSKILAGVDTQYF.

Only one count was recorded for this clone. The genes are TRBV2 and TRBJ2-3; TRBD2 agrees at 8 bases. The CDR3 has 14 amino acids. V lost 4 bases, J lost 6 bases, and 6 bases stayed unmatched. Germline V gene lookup returns CDR1 SNHLY and CDR2 FYNNEI. The CDR3 region is CASSGGLASDTQYF. The DNA for the CDR3 is TGTGCCAGCAGTGGTGGACTAGCATCGGATACGCAGTATTTT.

The rearrangement links TRBV7-3 to TRBJ2-7, with D unclear. V lost 5 bases to trimming and J lost 0 bases, with 11 bases between them. Per the germline V gene, CDR1 is SGHTA and CDR2 is FQGTGA. This CDR3 is 14 amino acids long. In nucleotides, the CDR3 is TGTGCCAGCAGCCCACAGTCAAGCTCCTACGAGCAGTACTTC. It codes for CASSPQSSSYEQYF.

The genes are TRBV18 and TRBJ2-5; 11 bases map to TRBD2. The DNA end lines up better with TRBJ2-7; the J call may be wrong. This CDR3 comprises 15 residues. Germline values: CDR1 KGHSH, CDR2 LQKENI. The CDR3 sequence: CASCTGTSGTYEQYF. Here the CDR3 DNA reads TGTGCCAGCTGTACCGGGACTAGCGGAACCTACGAGCAGTACTTC.

The chain joins TRBV7-2 to TRBJ2-7; D is undetermined. The CDR3 totals 15 residues. Per germline, CDR1 SGHTA and CDR2 FQGNSA. V was cut by 5 bases and J by 9 bases, with 23 bases left in between. The CDR3 loop reads CASSLPPAPAEAQYF. The CDR3 DNA is TGTGCCAGCAGCCTCCCCCCCGCACCCGCCGAGGCGCAGTACTTC. Looking up the rest from reference TRBV7-2 and TRBJ2-7 gives the full variable domain: GAGVSQSPSNKVTEKGKDVELRCDPISGHTALYWYRQSLGQGLEFLIYFQGNSAPDKSGLPSDRFSAERTGGSVSTLTIQRTQQEDSAVYLCASSLPPAPAEAQYFGPGTRLTVT.

A single count supports this clone. The V call is TRBV19, the J call TRBJ2-1; a possible D gene is TRBD2 (6 bases). The V end lost 5 bases, the J end lost 9 bases, and 17 bases lay between the germline ends. There are 14 residues in the CDR3. The germline CDR1 and CDR2 sequences are LNHDA and SQIVND (reference sequence). The CDR3 sequence is CASSLRLVLSEQFF. The CDR3 coding sequence is TGTGCCAGTAGTCTTAGACTAGTTCTAAGTGAGCAGTTCTTC. The full variable domain, with the rest looked up from reference TRBV19 and TRBJ2-1, is DGGITQSPKYLFRKEGQNVTLSCEQNLNHDAMYWYRQDPGQGLRLIYYSQIVNDFQKGDIAEGYSVSREKKESFPLTVTSAQKNPTAFYLCASSLRLVLSEQFFGPGTRLTVL.

This chain connects TRBV19 to TRBJ2-5; no definite D call. CDR1 is LNHDA, CDR2 SQIVND, per germline (reference sequence). The CDR3 totals 15 residues. Trimming cost V 3 bases and J 0 bases, with 11 bases left between them. In nucleotides, the CDR3 is TGTGCCAGTAGTATTATAGGGATGTACCAAGAGACCCAGTACTTC. Encoded protein: CASSIIGMYQETQYF. Looking up the rest from reference TRBV19 and TRBJ2-5 gives the full variable domain: DGGITQSPKYLFRKEGQNVTLSCEQNLNHDAMYWYRQDPGQGLRLIYYSQIVNDFQKGDIAEGYSVSREKKESFPLTVTSAQKNPTAFYLCASSIIGMYQETQYFGPGTRLLVL.

This clone is a singleton in its sample. This chain uses TRBV28 with TRBJ2-7; D gene uncertain. This CDR3 region has 14 residues. In germline, CDR1 is MDHEN, CDR2 SYDVKM. The V end lost 3 bases, the J end lost 0 bases, and 9 bases lay between the germline ends. The CDR3 sequence: CASSFSVSSYEQYF. The CDR3 DNA reads as TGTGCCAGCAGTTTTTCCGTAAGCTCCTACGAGCAGTACTTC.

The chain has TRBV6-5 and TRBJ2-7, with 12 bases fitting TRBD2. Germline-derived CDR1 and CDR2 are MNHEY and SVGAGI. CDR3 size: 15 residues. Trimming removed 6 bases from V and 1 base from J; junction bases left unmatched: 4. CDR3 nucleotides: TGTGCCAGCAGGCTAACTAGCGGGGGGTCCTACGAGCAGTACTTC. It codes for CASRLTSGGSYEQYF.

The chain couples TRBV28 to TRBJ2-5; D gene unclear. This CDR3 spans 14 amino acids. Germline V gene lookup returns CDR1 MDHEN and CDR2 SYDVKM. V lost 6 bases, J lost 0 bases, and 11 bases lay in between. For the CDR3, the DNA is TGTGCCAGCAGCGCAGACCCGTACCAAGAGACCCAGTACTTC. Protein product: CASSADPYQETQYF.

This rearrangement joins TRBV5-5 to TRBJ1-5; D gene uncertain. The ends were cut back, 1 base at V and 4 bases at J, with 6 bases in the middle. Germline assignment: CDR1 SGHKS and CDR2 YYEKEE (reference sequence). The CDR3 consists of 13 residues. The CDR3 reads CASSLRVNQPQHF. DNA for the CDR3: TGTGCCAGCAGCTTGCGGGTTAATCAGCCCCAGCATTTT.

This chain joins TRBV28 and TRBJ2-3; 8 bases line up with TRBD2. Trimming took 3 bases from V and 7 from J; bases not matched to a gene: 9. The CDR3 is 15 residues long. CDR1 and CDR2 (germline): MDHEN, SYDVKM. CDR3 residues: CASSFGRANLYTQYF. In DNA, the CDR3 is TGTGCCAGCAGTTTCGGGAGGGCAAATCTATATACGCAGTATTTT.

The rearrangement uses TRBV5-1 and TRBJ1-2; no reliable D call. Germline assignment: CDR1 SGHRS and CDR2 YFSETQ. Deletions cut 0 bases from V and 2 bases from J, with 11 bases between. The CDR3 extends over 15 amino acids. In nucleotides, the CDR3 is TGCGCCAGCAGCTTGGTCCACAACTACAACTATGGCTACACCTTC. This sequence encodes CASSLVHNYNYGYTF.

The chain combines TRBV6-5 with TRBJ2-7; the D gene is possibly TRBD1 (6 bases). CDR1 and CDR2 from the germline V gene are MNHEY and SVGAGI. Trimming cost V 0 bases and J 2 bases, with 14 bases left between them. The CDR3 totals 16 residues. The CDR3 here is CASSYSIGGATYEQYF. DNA of the CDR3: TGTGCCAGCAGTTACTCGATTGGGGGCGCGACCTACGAGCAGTACTTC.

The chain combines TRBV28 with TRBJ1-6; maybe TRBD1 (5 bases). The germline V gene has CDR1 MDHEN and CDR2 SYDVKM. V lost 6 bases, J lost 10 bases, and 16 bases lay in between. This CDR3 is built from 14 residues. The CDR3 sequence: CASSSGQGTSPLHF. The CDR3 nucleotides read TGTGCCAGCAGCTCAGGGCAGGGAACCTCACCCCTCCACTTT.

The gene calls are TRBV4-2 and TRBJ1-1; 7 nucleotides agree with TRBD1. Germline assignment: CDR1 LGHNA and CDR2 YNFKEQ. The CDR3 consists of 15 residues. V shed 4 bases, J shed 4 bases, and the junction held 9 bases outside the gene matches. CDR3 sequence (DNA): TGTGCCAGCAGCCCGGAATCAGGGGGGCTCACTGAAGCTTTCTTT. This gives the protein CASSPESGGLTEAFF.

J is TRBJ2-5 and V is TRBV29-1, with 9 bases identical to TRBD2. The germline CDR1 and CDR2 sequences are SQVTM and ANQGSEA. After removal of 7 bases from V and 1 base from J, the junction contained 7 bases not matched to a gene. The CDR3 loop spans 14 amino acids. CDR3 sequence reads: CSAPIAGAQETQYF. The DNA of the CDR3 is TGCAGCGCTCCAATAGCGGGAGCCCAAGAGACCCAGTACTTC.

The CDR3 bases are TGTGCCAGCAGCACAGACCGACCGTACCAAGAGACCCAGTACTTC. Residues: CASSTDRPYQETQYF. V gene TRBV7-9 combines with J gene TRBJ2-5; no definite D call. Germline CDR1 is SEHNR and CDR2 is FQNEAQ (reference sequence). The CDR3 runs to 15 residues. V was pared by 5 bases and J by 0 bases, with 13 bases between.

This chain connects TRBV7-8 to TRBJ2-7; D gene ambiguous. The CDR3 covers 14 residues. Germline CDR1 is SGHVS and CDR2 is FQNEAQ. V was cut by 2 bases and J by 0 bases, with 8 bases left in between. CDR3 protein: CASSLRAFSYEQYF. The CDR3 region has the DNA TGTGCCAGCAGCTTACGAGCGTTCTCCTACGAGCAGTACTTC.

The chain carries TRBV5-6 and TRBJ2-5; D possibly corresponds to TRBD2 (6 bases). TRBJ2-7 matches the DNA end more closely, so the J call is doubtful. Germline CDR1 SGHDT, CDR2 YYEEEE. The CDR3 is 14 residues long. The DNA of the CDR3 is TGTGCCAGCAGCTTATCGTGGAGGGGCCACGAGCAGTACTTC. This gives the protein CASSLSWRGHEQYF.

V usage is TRBV5-1 and J usage is TRBJ1-4; D ambiguous. The CDR3 extends over 15 amino acids. CDR1 and CDR2 (germline): SGHRS, YFSETQ. V was pared by 0 bases and J by 12 bases, with 18 bases between. CDR3 residues: CASSLDLRSFGELFF. The CDR3, as DNA: TGCGCCAGCAGCTTGGATTTGAGGAGTTTTGGGGAACTGTTTTTT.